This T cell receptor beta chain was documented in a study of patients and donors after allogeneic stem cell transplantation. Each CDR3 protein gets one entry after TCRdb re-called the RT-PCR reads with MiXCR. The profile shows over 200,000 distinct CDR3 sequences, less than 50% of them singletons. Trimming left V 2 bases short and J 0 bases short, with 8 bases between. Germline CDR1 and CDR2: LNHDA and SQIVND (reference sequence). This CDR3 contains 15 residues. This clonotype has a handful of counts. This rearrangement joins TRBV19 to TRBJ1-5; D ambiguous. This clonotype was obtained from a human donor who was either an allogeneic HSCT recipient or a stem cell or donor lymphocyte infusion donor (not recorded which). It is not recorded whose cells these are; they may come from a transplant donor. Input material: blood, either unsorted or a sorted T cell fraction (not recorded which). Here the CDR3 reads CASSISGISNQPQHF. The CDR3 nucleotides read TGTGCCAGTAGTATATCCGGGATTAGCAATCAGCCCCAGCATTTT.